This TCR beta chain was retrieved from a study of Ad26.COV2.S vaccination and SARS-CoV-2 variants. Treatment meaning: around 19 received Ad26.COV2.S at low or high dose, single or two shots; roughly five received placebo; per-sample allocation not given. Day 63 after the first vaccine or placebo injection was the time point for sampling. This CDR3 has 17 amino acids. TCRdb keeps only in-frame clones here, not all; method: immunoSEQ multiplex PCR. Among some 390,000 clones, 89% were seen once, and the ten largest hold 1.9%. The J gene is TRBJ2-1, the V gene TRBV21-1; TRBD2, the table's D call, was not compared with the DNA. TRBV21-1 is assigned pseudogene status. This receptor was obtained from a person aged 18-60 years who received the Ad26.COV2.S COVID-19 vaccine or a placebo. Sample: peripheral blood, taken in a trial of Ad26.COV2.S vaccine versus placebo. CDR3 in DNA: TGTGCCAGCAGCTGGCGTTCGACTAGCGGGAAAAACAATGAGCAGTTCTTC. It yields the protein CASSWRSTSGKNNEQFF.